This T cell receptor beta chain was documented in a study of T cell responses to AZD1222 COVID-19 vaccine. Profiling relied on immunoSEQ multiplex PCR, and the TCRdb table lists in-frame clones only, not all of them. Seen here are 170,000 or so clones, approximately 86% observed once, and the top ten hold about 2.5%. The count of this clone is one. The junction departs from the called germline gene at one end, perhaps through a read error. The receptor was isolated from an adult in good health. This material consisted of peripheral blood, taken on day 0 of AZD1222 vaccination.

Written as DNA, the CDR3 is TGTGCCAGCAGTATGAGGGTGCAGTTAAACTTC. Residues: CASSMRVQLNF. The gene calls are TRBV12-3 or TRBV12-4 and TRBJ2-7; D might be TRBD2 (5 bases). The CDR3 is 11 amino acids.